Each of the 26 T cell receptor beta chains below was sequenced from the same sample in a study of T-cell reconstitution after alpha-beta-depleted transplantation in children. Using unique molecular identifiers, the investigators prepared the TCRbeta library. TCRdb redid the calling of the PCR reads with MiXCR, one entry per CDR3 protein. The data show about 110,000 distinct CDR3 sequences, about a tenth seen once. The sequencing used PBMCs from the stem cell graft donor, collected from the stem cell graft. The receptors derive from a human donor who donated a stem cell graft to a child with acute lymphoblastic leukemia.

This clonotype was detected ten times or more. The J gene is TRBJ2-2, the V gene TRBV3-1, with 8 bases identical to TRBD2. The CDR3 totals 16 residues. V shed 4 bases and J 1 base; nucleotides not matched to a gene: 5. CDR1 is LGHDT, CDR2 YNNKEL, per germline (reference sequence). CDR3 DNA sequence: TGTGCCAGCAGCCTGAGGACTAGCTTGAACACCGGGGAGCTGTTTTTT. It encodes CASSLRTSLNTGELFF.

The rearrangement joins TRBV7-8 to TRBJ2-3, with 11 bases fitting TRBD1. The CDR3 is made up of 15 amino acids. Losses at the gene ends were 5 bases for V and 5 bases for J; bases not matched to a gene: 6. Germline V gives CDR1 SGHVS, CDR2 FQNEAQ. The CDR3 loop is CASSPKDRGLDTQYF. The CDR3 coding sequence is TGTGCCAGCAGCCCCAAGGACAGGGGGCTAGATACGCAGTATTTT.

Here the CDR3 reads CASSSLMREQFF. CDR3 DNA: TGTGCCAGCAGCTCGTTAATGCGCGAGCAGTTCTTC. The rearrangement uses TRBV11-2 and TRBJ2-1; D not certain. This CDR3 is 12 amino acids long. V lost 4 bases and J lost 10, with 11 bases in between. CDR1 is SGHAT and CDR2 is FQNNGV in the germline V gene.

This clonotype was observed at least ten times. The chain joins TRBV6-5 to TRBJ2-7, with 9 bases aligning to TRBD1. This CDR3 has 13 residues. The V gene's germline CDR1 is MNHEY and CDR2 SVGAGI. V shed 4 bases, J shed 5 bases, and the junction held 3 bases outside the gene matches. This chain's CDR3 is CASSSGTGNEQYF. CDR3 nucleotides: TGTGCCAGCAGTTCGGGGACAGGGAACGAGCAGTACTTC.

The J gene is TRBJ2-7, the V gene TRBV27, with a possible D match to TRBD2 (6 bases). Germline V gene data show CDR1 as MNHEY and CDR2 as SMNVEV (reference sequence). V lost 8 bases and J lost 5, with 16 bases in between. The CDR3 is made up of 13 amino acids. The CDR3 sequence: CASFGPSGDEQYF. CDR3 in DNA: TGTGCCAGCTTCGGGCCCTCGGGGGACGAGCAGTACTTC.

This clonotype showed up many times. The chain is built from TRBV4-3 and TRBJ1-1; tentatively, D is TRBD1 (6 bases). Germline V gene data show CDR1 as LGHNA and CDR2 as YSLEER. The CDR3 has 18 residues. The germline V and J ends were trimmed by 0 bases and 4 bases, with 21 bases remaining between them. This CDR3 reads CASSQDRNRVVTSTEAFF. CDR3 coding DNA: TGCGCCAGCAGCCAAGATCGAAACAGGGTGGTTACTAGCACTGAAGCTTTCTTT.

This clonotype was counted many times. This rearrangement joins TRBV5-6 to TRBJ2-7; TRBD2 matches 12 bases. Germline V gives CDR1 SGHDT, CDR2 YYEEEE. This CDR3 has 15 amino acids. The V gene end was trimmed by 4 bases and the J gene end by 2 bases; junction bases not matched to a gene: 4. The CDR3 nucleotides are TGTGCCAGCAGCCTTCGGACTAGCGGGGCCTACGAGCAGTACTTC. This translates into CASSLRTSGAYEQYF.

This clonotype was seen ten or more times. A read error may account for a junction end that differs from germline. The J gene is TRBJ2-3, the V gene TRBV20-1; 11 bases map to TRBD2. CDR3 length: 15 residues. In germline, CDR1 is DFQATT, CDR2 SNEGSKA (reference sequence). CDR3 residues: CGASPGTSGADTQYF. The CDR3 DNA sequence: TGCGGTGCTAGTCCAGGGACTAGCGGTGCAGATACGCAGTATTTT.

This clonotype has a count of ten or more. The J gene is TRBJ2-7, the V gene TRBV28; 8 bases fit TRBD1. The length of the CDR3 is 13 residues. V shed 5 bases and J 3 bases; nucleotides not matched to a gene: 3. CDR1 is MDHEN, CDR2 SYDVKM, per germline. The CDR3 coding sequence is TGTGCCAGCAGTCCAGGGACAGGCTACGAGCAGTACTTC. This translates into CASSPGTGYEQYF.

This clonotype was seen at least ten times. The chain carries TRBV12-3 or TRBV12-4 and TRBJ1-3; D might be TRBD1 (5 bases). The CDR3 has 15 amino acids. The V end lost 6 bases, the J end lost 0 bases, and 12 bases lay between the germline ends. CDR3: CASRMAGTSGNTIYF. The DNA of the CDR3 is TGTGCCAGCAGAATGGCGGGGACCTCTGGAAACACCATATATTTT.

This clonotype was detected ten times or more. V and J are TRBV10-3 and TRBJ1-1; D unresolved. There are 13 residues in the CDR3. The V gene's germline CDR1 is ENHRY and CDR2 SYGVKD. Trimming pared 2 bases from V and 3 bases from J, leaving 7 bases between. As DNA, the CDR3 is TGTGCCATCAGTGAGGGAGGAGACACTGAAGCTTTCTTT. The encoded protein is CAISEGGDTEAFF.

This clonotype turned up a few times. This chain uses TRBV2 with TRBJ1-4; D unclear. V lost 6 bases and J lost 0, with 8 bases in between. Germline V gene data show CDR1 as SNHLY and CDR2 as FYNNEI. CDR3 length equals 14 residues. The CDR3 DNA reads TGTGCCAGCAGGGAGACTTCAACTAATGAAAAACTGTTTTTT. This encodes CASRETSTNEKLFF.

This clonotype was recorded many times. The chain carries TRBV7-2 and TRBJ2-5; tentative D call: TRBD2 (5 bases). The germline CDR1 and CDR2 sequences are SGHTA and FQGNSA. The CDR3 is made up of 15 amino acids. The V and J ends lost 3 bases and 5 bases respectively, with 16 bases between them. CDR3 region: CASSFQRGYGETQYF. The DNA of the CDR3 is TGTGCCAGCAGCTTTCAAAGAGGGTATGGTGAGACCCAGTACTTC.

This clonotype was observed many times. The chain has TRBV28 and TRBJ1-6; no definite D call. The V end lost 6 bases, the J end lost 0 bases, and 12 bases lay between the germline ends. Germline CDR1 is MDHEN and CDR2 is SYDVKM. CDR3 length equals 16 residues. The CDR3 spells CASRPYLSSYNSPLHF. In nucleotides, the CDR3 is TGTGCCAGCAGACCCTACCTGAGCTCCTATAATTCACCCCTCCACTTT.

At least ten counts were recorded for this clonotype. The rearrangement joins TRBV14 to TRBJ2-1; TRBD2 matches 8 bases. CDR1 and CDR2 from the germline V gene are SGHDN and FVKESK. The CDR3 has 18 amino acids. V was clipped by 3 bases and J by 5 bases; unmatched bases: 15. The CDR3, as DNA: TGTGCCAGCAGCCATAGTCGAGGGGTAGCGGGACTCAACAATGAGCAGTTCTTC. As protein: CASSHSRGVAGLNNEQFF.

The V gene is TRBV9, the J gene TRBJ2-2; maybe TRBD2 (7 bases). This CDR3 contains 15 residues. V gave up 4 bases and J gave up 5 bases, with 15 bases separating them. Per the germline V gene, CDR1 is SGDLS and CDR2 is YYNGEE. CDR3 bases: TGTGCCAGCAGCCCGAGGGGGGGCGAGACCGGGGAGCTGTTTTTT. Its translation is CASSPRGGETGELFF.

This clonotype came up many times. This rearrangement joins TRBV28 to TRBJ2-4; a weak D match, TRBD2 (6 bases). V was trimmed by 1 base and J by 5 bases, leaving 18 bases between them. This CDR3 contains 17 residues. Per the germline V gene, CDR1 is MDHEN and CDR2 is SYDVKM. CDR3 DNA: TGTGCCAGCAGTTTATTCAGGAGGGGAGGCTTGGAAAACATTCAGTACTTC. Translated: CASSLFRRGGLENIQYF.

This clonotype was picked up many times. The CDR3 protein is CASSFPGQGYEQYF. The CDR3 bases are TGTGCCAGCAGCTTTCCGGGACAGGGCTACGAGCAGTACTTC. This sequence joins TRBV7-2 and TRBJ2-7; 9 bases map to TRBD1. CDR3 size: 14 residues. The V and J ends lost 3 bases and 3 bases, in that order; junction bases with no gene match: 3. Per the germline V gene, CDR1 is SGHTA and CDR2 is FQGNSA.

This clonotype was detected ten times or more. The rearrangement links TRBV5-8 to TRBJ1-5, with D unresolved. V was cut by 4 bases and J by 0 bases, with 5 bases left in between. Looked up from germline, CDR1 is SGHTS and CDR2 is YDEGEE. There are 13 residues in the CDR3. Here the CDR3 DNA reads TGTGCCAGCAGCCCTAATAGCAATCAGCCCCAGCATTTT. Amino acid sequence: CASSPNSNQPQHF.

This clonotype was counted ten times or more. The rearrangement uses TRBV7-9 and TRBJ2-3; D remains unclear. Looked up from germline, CDR1 is SEHNR and CDR2 is FQNEAQ (reference sequence). V gave up 1 base and J gave up 2 bases, with 10 bases separating them. The CDR3 loop spans 15 amino acids. Written as DNA, the CDR3 is TGTGCCAGCAGCTTAGGGACGAGACCCACAGATACGCAGTATTTT. Translated, it gives CASSLGTRPTDTQYF. Full variable domain (outside the CDR3, taken from reference TRBV7-9 and TRBJ2-3): DTGVSQNPRHKITKRGQNVTFRCDPISEHNRLYWYRQTLGQGPEFLTYFQNEAQLEKSRLLSDRFSAERPKGSFSTLEIQRTEQGDSAMYLCASSLGTRPTDTQYFGPGTRLTVL.

Note on this clonotype: This may be a read error, as it is one base from a much larger clone. J is TRBJ1-1 and V is TRBV5-6; maybe TRBD1 (6 bases). The CDR3 contains 14 residues. Germline CDR1 SGHDT, CDR2 YYEEEE. CDR3 bases: TGTGCCAGCAGCCTGCAGGGGTTGGGGACTGCAGCTTTCTTT. It specifies CASSLQGLGTAAFF.

This clonotype was counted at least ten times. This chain joins TRBV27 and TRBJ2-1; 7 nucleotides agree with TRBD1. This CDR3 has 15 amino acids. Losses at the gene ends were 7 bases for V and 0 bases for J; bases not matched to a gene: 6. CDR1 and CDR2 from the germline V gene are MNHEY and SMNVEV (reference sequence). The CDR3 sequence: CASIPSGGSYNEQFF. The CDR3 nucleotides are TGTGCCAGCATTCCCTCAGGGGGCTCCTACAATGAGCAGTTCTTC.

This clonotype was counted many times. The genes are TRBV4-2 and TRBJ1-5; D is unresolved. V lost 4 bases to trimming and J lost 4 bases, with 14 bases between them. CDR3 size: 15 residues. Germline loops: CDR1 LGHNA, CDR2 YNFKEQ. CDR3 DNA sequence: TGTGCCAGCAGCCGGACCCGGTCGGCAAATCAGCCCCAGCATTTT. Its translation: CASSRTRSANQPQHF.

The chain has TRBV4-1 and TRBJ2-4; 16 positions agree with TRBD2. This CDR3 spans 18 amino acids. Germline-derived CDR1 and CDR2 are MGHRA and YSYEKL. After removal of 4 bases from V and 0 bases from J, the junction contained 3 bases not matched to a gene. In DNA form, the CDR3 reads TGCGCCAGCAGCCCGGGACTAGCGGGGGGGCTAGCCAAAAACATTCAGTACTTC. It yields the protein CASSPGLAGGLAKNIQYF.

The table lists this clonotype with many counts. The rearrangement joins TRBV5-1 to TRBJ2-2, with 8 bases lining up with TRBD1. Germline trimming cut 4 bases from V and 4 bases from J; bases unmatched to any gene: 6. This CDR3 contains 15 residues. Looked up from germline, CDR1 is SGHRS and CDR2 is YFSETQ. The CDR3 loop is CASSLRTGPTGELFF. The DNA of the CDR3 is TGCGCCAGCAGCCTACGGACAGGGCCCACCGGGGAGCTGTTTTTT.

This clonotype showed up just a few times. The chain uses TRBV24-1 and TRBJ2-5, with D perhaps TRBD1 or TRBD2 (5 bases each). CDR3 length equals 16 residues. The V gene's germline CDR1 is KGHDR and CDR2 SFDVKD. V shed 3 bases and J shed 1 base, with 14 bases lying between them. CDR3 residues: CATSDRRGVGQETQYF. The CDR3 coding sequence is TGTGCCACCAGTGATCGTAGGGGAGTTGGCCAAGAGACCCAGTACTTC.